The present entry profiles one T cell receptor beta chain with its context. What it binds is not known. The sample comes from a study of T-cell reconstitution after alpha-beta-depleted transplantation in children. Trimming cost V 2 bases and J 0 bases, with 16 bases left between them. The CDR3 contains 18 residues. The germline V gene has CDR1 LGHNA and CDR2 YNFKEQ. General observations from the study: Certain patients had high TCRbeta diversity at day 60, and it came from recipient T cells and thymic progenitors that survived.

Preparation of the TCRbeta library was carried out with unique molecular identifiers. MiXCR was run by TCRdb on the PCR reads, yielding one entry per CDR3 protein. The table has fewer than 250,000 distinct CDR3 sequences, approximately 15% seen once; the top ten hold around 44%. The TCR comes from a male patient aged 2 to 10 who had a stem cell transplant for acute lymphoblastic leukemia, so the T cells may come from the graft donor. The sequencing used PBMCs, mostly from graft donor cells, collected 360 days after TCRalphabeta/CD19-depleted stem cell transplant. The rearrangement joins TRBV4-2 to TRBJ2-2; no reliable D call. The CDR3 reads CASSQHPVSSSNTGELFF. The CDR3 DNA follows: TGTGCCAGCAGCCAACATCCTGTTTCCAGCTCGAACACCGGGGAGCTGTTTTTT.